These 17 T cell receptor beta chains originate from one sample sequenced in a study of blood T cell repertoires in COVID-19. Data came from immunoSEQ multiplex PCR; TCRdb stores just in-frame clones and leaves some out. The repertoire holds 170,000 or so clones, with around nine tenths as singletons. The sample was peripheral blood. The receptors originated from a man between 40 and 49 years old with active or convalescent COVID-19.

This chain links TRBV7-2 with TRBJ2-7; maybe TRBD2 (7 bases). Per germline, CDR1 SGHTA and CDR2 FQGNSA. This CDR3 is built from 16 residues. The V and J ends lost 5 bases and 2 bases respectively, with 19 bases between them. CDR3 coding DNA: TGTGCCAGCAGCCGGACGGGGGGCACAAAAGCCTACGAGCAGTACTTC. Its protein is CASSRTGGTKAYEQYF.

The chain couples TRBV10-3 to TRBJ2-7; D gene unclear. The CDR3 has 15 amino acids. CDR1 is ENHRY, CDR2 SYGVKD, per germline. V was trimmed by 3 bases and J by 0 bases, leaving 12 bases between them. CDR3 nucleotides: TGTGCCATCAGTGAAGATTCGGGTAGCTCCTACGAGCAGTACTTC. Protein sequence: CAISEDSGSSYEQYF.

The chain joins TRBV9 to TRBJ2-7, with D tentatively TRBD2 (5 bases). V gave up 7 bases and J gave up 7 bases, with 15 bases separating them. This CDR3 is built from 12 residues. Germline V lookup: CDR1 SGDLS, CDR2 YYNGEE. The CDR3 region is CASGSGFYEQYF. CDR3 in DNA: TGTGCCAGCGGGTCGGGGTTTTATGAGCAGTACTTC.

This clone was seen only once. The V and J genes are TRBV7-3 and TRBJ2-5, with TRBD2 matching over 8 bases. With 5 bases clipped from V and 1 base from J, the junction kept 12 bases outside the gene matches. The CDR3 sequence is 17 residues long. CDR1 and CDR2 from the germline V gene are SGHTA and FQGTGA. CDR3 loop: CASSPITGGAIQETQYF. CDR3 bases: TGTGCCAGCAGCCCCATAACGGGGGGGGCCATCCAAGAGACCCAGTACTTC.

This clone was detected once. The chain is built from TRBV20-1 and TRBJ1-4; the D gene is possibly TRBD1 (6 bases). V was shortened by 3 bases and J by 10 bases, with 18 bases between the two germline ends. The CDR3 is made up of 14 amino acids. Germline CDR1 is DFQATT and CDR2 is SNEGSKA (reference sequence). CDR3 DNA: TGCAGTGCTAGTAATCCCAGGGGTGAGGGAAAACTGTTTTTT. Protein sequence: CSASNPRGEGKLFF.

V usage is TRBV7-9 and J usage is TRBJ1-3, with D unclear. CDR1 and CDR2 from the germline V gene are SEHNR and FQNEAQ (reference sequence). The length of the CDR3 is 14 residues. The V end was cut by 5 bases, the J end by 0 bases, with 8 bases between. The CDR3 sequence is CASSMTDSGNTIYF. The CDR3, as DNA: TGTGCCAGCAGCATGACTGACTCTGGAAACACCATATATTTT.

J is TRBJ2-2 and V is TRBV30, with D possibly being TRBD1 (6 bases). Germline V gene lookup returns CDR1 GTSNPN and CDR2 SVGIG (reference sequence). Between the trimmed V and J ends, which lost 5 bases and 1 base, there was a span of 14 bases. The CDR3 is made up of 15 amino acids. Here the CDR3 DNA reads TGTGCCTGGTTAGGGGGACGGCAGAACACCGGGGAGCTGTTTTTT. It yields the protein CAWLGGRQNTGELFF.

The rearrangement joins TRBV14 to TRBJ2-2; a weak D match, TRBD2 (5 bases). V was pared by 1 base and J by 5 bases, with 11 bases between. CDR1 SGHDN and CDR2 FVKESK come from the germline V gene. The CDR3 is made up of 15 amino acids. The CDR3 loop reads CASSQVLARTGELFF. The DNA for the CDR3 is TGTGCCAGCAGCCAAGTCCTAGCCCGGACCGGGGAGCTGTTTTTT. The entire variable domain, with the rest obtained from reference TRBV14 and TRBJ2-2, is as follows: EAGVTQFPSHSVIEKGQTVTLRCDPISGHDNLYWYRRVMGKEIKFLLHFVKESKQDESGMPNNRFLAERTGGTYSTLKVQPAELEDSGVYFCASSQVLARTGELFFGEGSRLTVL.

The genes are TRBV10-1 and TRBJ2-1; 8 bases map to TRBD2. Germline CDR1 WNHNN, CDR2 SYGVQD (reference sequence). The length of the CDR3 is 15 residues. The V and J ends lost 6 bases and 8 bases, in that order; junction bases with no gene match: 12. The CDR3 DNA is TGCGCCAGCAGCCTGGGGGTAGCGGGGAGGGATGAGCAGTTCTTC. The encoded protein is CASSLGVAGRDEQFF.

This sequence joins TRBV4-1 and TRBJ2-1, with D perhaps matching TRBD2 (6 bases). Trimming pared 0 bases from V and 13 bases from J, leaving 10 bases between. Germline-derived CDR1 and CDR2 are MGHRA and YSYEKL. The CDR3 loop spans 12 amino acids. CDR3 sequence: CASSQDGGYQFF. In DNA, the CDR3 is TGCGCCAGCAGCCAAGATGGGGGGTACCAGTTCTTC.

This clone appeared once. The chain recombines TRBV29-1 with TRBJ1-4, with 11 bases identical to TRBD1. Per germline, CDR1 SQVTM and CDR2 ANQGSEA. Trimming removed 6 bases from V and 8 bases from J; junction bases left unmatched: 5. The CDR3 sequence is 13 residues long. This chain's CDR3 is CSVPGQGGEKLFF. CDR3 sequence (DNA): TGCAGCGTACCGGGACAGGGGGGGGAAAAACTGTTTTTT.

The rearrangement joins TRBV18 to TRBJ1-2; no definite D call. V lost 3 bases to trimming and J lost 7 bases, with 9 bases between them. The CDR3 spans 12 residues. The germline CDR1 and CDR2 sequences are KGHSH and LQKENI. The CDR3 DNA is TGTGCCAGCTCACCCCTGACACTTGGCTACACCTTC. Translated: CASSPLTLGYTF.

This sequence joins TRBV27 and TRBJ2-7; TRBD2 agrees at 8 bases. The CDR3 length is 16 residues. Trimming cost V 5 bases and J 4 bases; bases outside gene matches: 13. In germline, CDR1 is MNHEY, CDR2 SMNVEV (reference sequence). The CDR3 spells CASSPRGGRGVYEQYF. The CDR3 coding sequence is TGTGCCAGCAGTCCCCGCGGCGGGCGGGGGGTGTACGAGCAGTACTTC.

This clone was observed a few times. This chain uses TRBV2 with TRBJ1-1; 8 nucleotides line up with TRBD1. The CDR3 is made up of 13 amino acids. Germline lookup yields CDR1 SNHLY and CDR2 FYNNEI. The V segment lost 8 bases and the J segment 1 base; nucleotides outside the gene matches: 3. CDR3: CASLGQGNTEAFF. CDR3 sequence (DNA): TGTGCCAGCTTAGGACAGGGGAACACTGAAGCTTTCTTT.

The V and J genes are TRBV6-2 or TRBV6-3 and TRBJ1-1; 7 positions match TRBD1. With 6 bases clipped from V and 7 bases from J, the junction kept 8 bases outside the gene matches. The CDR3 is made up of 13 amino acids. Germline CDR1 is MNHEY and CDR2 is SVGEGT. The CDR3 DNA sequence: TGTGCCAGCAGCCCCGACAGGGTGGGTGAAGCTTTCTTT. It yields the protein CASSPDRVGEAFF.

The table lists this clone with a few counts. J is TRBJ2-7 and V is TRBV5-1, with D uncertain. Germline lookup yields CDR1 SGHRS and CDR2 YFSETQ. V dropped 0 bases and J dropped 0 bases, with 13 bases sitting between them. CDR3 length equals 16 residues. The CDR3 sequence: CASSLEAGPTSYEQYF. In nucleotides, the CDR3 is TGCGCCAGCAGCTTGGAGGCAGGCCCCACCTCCTACGAGCAGTACTTC.

The genes are TRBV28 and TRBJ1-5; D unresolved. This CDR3 contains 16 residues. CDR1 and CDR2 from the germline V gene are MDHEN and SYDVKM. Trimming removed 5 bases at V and 0 bases at J, with 14 bases between. The CDR3 bases are TGTGCCAGCAGTCCCCGGACGGGATATAGCAATCAGCCCCAGCATTTT. The encoded protein is CASSPRTGYSNQPQHF.